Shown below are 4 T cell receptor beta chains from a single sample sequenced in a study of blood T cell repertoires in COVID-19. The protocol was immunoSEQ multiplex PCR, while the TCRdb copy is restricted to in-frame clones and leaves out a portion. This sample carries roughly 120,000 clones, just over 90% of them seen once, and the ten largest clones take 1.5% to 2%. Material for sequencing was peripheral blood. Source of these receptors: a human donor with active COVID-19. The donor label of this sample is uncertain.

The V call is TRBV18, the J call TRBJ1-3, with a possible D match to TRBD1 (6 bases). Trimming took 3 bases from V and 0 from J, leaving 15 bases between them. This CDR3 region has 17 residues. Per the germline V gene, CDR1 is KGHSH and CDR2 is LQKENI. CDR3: CASSPASTGISGNTIYF. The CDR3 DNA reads TGTGCCAGCTCACCCGCCTCCACAGGGATCTCTGGAAACACCATATATTTT. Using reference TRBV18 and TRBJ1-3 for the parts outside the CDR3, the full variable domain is NAGVMQNPRHLVRRRGQEARLRCSPMKGHSHVYWYRQLPEEGLKFMVYLQKENIIDESGMPKERFSAEFPKEGPSILRIQQVVRGDSAAYFCASSPASTGISGNTIYFGEGSWLTVV.

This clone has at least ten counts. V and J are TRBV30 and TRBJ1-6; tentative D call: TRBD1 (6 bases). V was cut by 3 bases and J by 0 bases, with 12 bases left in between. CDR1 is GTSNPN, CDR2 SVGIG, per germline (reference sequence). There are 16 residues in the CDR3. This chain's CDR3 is CAWSEGVLSYNSPLHF. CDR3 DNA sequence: TGTGCCTGGAGCGAGGGGGTTCTCTCCTATAATTCACCCCTCCACTTT.

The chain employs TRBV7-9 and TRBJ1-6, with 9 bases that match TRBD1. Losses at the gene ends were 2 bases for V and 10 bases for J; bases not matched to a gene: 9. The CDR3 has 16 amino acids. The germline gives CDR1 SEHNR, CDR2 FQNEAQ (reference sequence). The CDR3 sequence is CASSLLVGTGNSPLHF. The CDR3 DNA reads TGTGCCAGCAGCTTATTAGTCGGGACAGGGAACTCACCCCTCCACTTT.

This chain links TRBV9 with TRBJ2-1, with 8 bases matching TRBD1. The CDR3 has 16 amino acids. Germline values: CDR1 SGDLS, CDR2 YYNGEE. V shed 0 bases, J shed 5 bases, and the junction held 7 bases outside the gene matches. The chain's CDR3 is CASSVVGTGGNNEQFF. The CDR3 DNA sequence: TGTGCCAGCAGCGTAGTGGGTACAGGGGGGAACAATGAGCAGTTCTTC.